Listed here is a single T cell receptor beta chain. Its cognate antigen is unknown. Here immunoSEQ multiplex PCR was the method, and the copy in TCRdb shows in-frame clones only, minus some. The table has 130,000 to 150,000 clones, roughly 91% seen once. These data come from a study of cytomegalovirus exposure and HLA in healthy donors. Study outcomes and limitations: Cytomegalovirus status, reportedly, was diagnosed with high specificity and sensitivity by the classifier. In vitro testing confirmed a few CMV-associated chains as specific for CMV antigens.

CDR3 length equals 14 residues. Germline CDR1 MNHEY, CDR2 SVGAGI. The V segment lost 4 bases and the J segment 2 bases; nucleotides outside the gene matches: 4. Separate from the 666-subject first cohort, the 120-subject validation cohort was the one that the donors belonged to. The sequenced material came from PBMCs. The chain combines TRBV6-5 with TRBJ1-1, with 7 positions matching TRBD1. The clonotype was recovered from a woman aged 18-29 years in good health and CMV-seropositive. This chain's CDR3 is CASSWGDRNTEAFF. Written as DNA, the CDR3 is TGTGCCAGCAGTTGGGGGGACAGAAACACTGAAGCTTTCTTT.